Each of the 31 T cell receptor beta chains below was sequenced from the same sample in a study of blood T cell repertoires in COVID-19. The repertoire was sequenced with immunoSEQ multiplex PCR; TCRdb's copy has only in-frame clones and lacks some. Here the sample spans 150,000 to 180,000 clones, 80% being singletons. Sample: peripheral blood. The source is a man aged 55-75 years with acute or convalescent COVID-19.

The CDR3 loop is CASSIRLAGSYNEQFF. In DNA form, the CDR3 reads TGTGCCAGTAGTATCAGACTAGCGGGCTCCTACAATGAGCAGTTCTTC. The chain links TRBV19 to TRBJ2-1; 10 bases match TRBD2. CDR3 length: 16 amino acids. Germline assignment: CDR1 LNHDA and CDR2 SQIVND (reference sequence). V gave up 3 bases and J gave up 0 bases; unmatched junction bases: 2.

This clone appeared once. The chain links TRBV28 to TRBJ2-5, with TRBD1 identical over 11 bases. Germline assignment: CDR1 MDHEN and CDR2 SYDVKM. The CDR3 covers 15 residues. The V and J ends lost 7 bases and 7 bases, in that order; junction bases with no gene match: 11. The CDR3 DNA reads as TGTGCCAGCAATGTAGGGGGACAGGGGGTCGGGACCCAGTACTTC. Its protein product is CASNVGGQGVGTQYF.

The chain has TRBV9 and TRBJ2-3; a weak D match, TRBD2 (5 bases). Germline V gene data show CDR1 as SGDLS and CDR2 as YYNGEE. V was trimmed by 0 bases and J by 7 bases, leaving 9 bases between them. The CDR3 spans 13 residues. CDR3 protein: CASSVVDGNTQYF. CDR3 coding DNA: TGTGCCAGCAGCGTAGTGGACGGGAATACGCAGTATTTT. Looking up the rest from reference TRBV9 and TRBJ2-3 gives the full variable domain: DSGVTQTPKHLITATGQRVTLRCSPRSGDLSVYWYQQSLDQGLQFLIQYYNGEERAKGNILERFSAQQFPDLHSELNLSSLELGDSALYFCASSVVDGNTQYFGPGTRLTVL.

The CDR3: CASSKVRASRGTYNSPLHF. The CDR3, as DNA: TGTGCCAGCAGCAAAGTCAGGGCTTCCAGAGGCACCTATAATTCACCCCTCCACTTT. The V gene is TRBV21-1, the J gene TRBJ1-6; TRBD1, the D gene given by the table, was not confirmed from the DNA. TRBV21-1 is a pseudogene. The CDR3 contains 19 residues.

The CDR3 sequence is CASSLMGQGVATNEKLFF. CDR3 DNA sequence: TGTGCCAGCAGTTTAATGGGACAGGGAGTTGCAACTAATGAAAAACTGTTTTTT. The genes are TRBV28 and TRBJ1-4; 9 nucleotides align to TRBD1. This CDR3 is built from 18 residues. Trimming took 2 bases from V and 0 from J; bases not matched to a gene: 7. Germline-derived CDR1 and CDR2 are MDHEN and SYDVKM.

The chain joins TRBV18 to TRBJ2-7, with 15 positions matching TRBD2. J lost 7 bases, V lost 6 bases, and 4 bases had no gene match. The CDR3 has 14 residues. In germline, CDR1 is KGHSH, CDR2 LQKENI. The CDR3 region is CASSPGLAGGEQYF. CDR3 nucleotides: TGTGCCAGCTCTCCCGGACTAGCGGGGGGGGAGCAGTACTTC.

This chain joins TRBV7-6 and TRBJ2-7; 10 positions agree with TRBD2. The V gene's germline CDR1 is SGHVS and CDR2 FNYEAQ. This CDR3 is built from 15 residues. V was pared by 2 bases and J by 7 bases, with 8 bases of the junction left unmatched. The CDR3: CASSLLKSGGGEQYF. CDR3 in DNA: TGTGCCAGCAGCTTACTTAAGAGCGGGGGGGGTGAGCAGTACTTC.

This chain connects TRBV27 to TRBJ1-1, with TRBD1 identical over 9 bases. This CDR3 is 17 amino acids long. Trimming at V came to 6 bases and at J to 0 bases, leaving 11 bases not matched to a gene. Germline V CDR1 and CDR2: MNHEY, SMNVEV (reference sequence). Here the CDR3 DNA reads TGTGCCAGCAGACGGACAGGGGTTCTTCTTATGAACACTGAAGCTTTCTTT. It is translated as CASRRTGVLLMNTEAFF.

The CDR3 loop reads CASSLPRTASGSRTDTQYF. CDR3 sequence (DNA): TGTGCCAGCAGCTTACCCCGGACCGCTAGCGGGTCCCGCACAGATACGCAGTATTTT. This chain connects TRBV7-2 to TRBJ2-3; 8 nucleotides agree with TRBD2. CDR3 size: 19 residues. The trim removed 2 bases at V and 1 base at J, leaving 14 bases unmatched. Germline CDR1 SGHTA, CDR2 FQGNSA. Full variable domain (outside the CDR3, taken from reference TRBV7-2 and TRBJ2-3): GAGVSQSPSNKVTEKGKDVELRCDPISGHTALYWYRQSLGQGLEFLIYFQGNSAPDKSGLPSDRFSAERTGGSVSTLTIQRTQQEDSAVYLCASSLPRTASGSRTDTQYFGPGTRLTVL.

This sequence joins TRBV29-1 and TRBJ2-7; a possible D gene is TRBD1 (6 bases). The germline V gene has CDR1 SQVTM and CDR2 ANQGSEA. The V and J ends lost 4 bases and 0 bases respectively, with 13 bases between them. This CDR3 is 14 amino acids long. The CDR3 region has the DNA TGCAGCGTTGCCCCCGACAGGCACTCCTACGAGCAGTACTTC. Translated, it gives CSVAPDRHSYEQYF.

The CDR3 here is CASSYSMTGSGANVLTF. DNA for the CDR3: TGTGCCAGCAGTTACTCGATGACGGGATCTGGGGCCAACGTCCTGACTTTC. The chain carries TRBV6-2 or TRBV6-3 and TRBJ2-6; D is perhaps TRBD2 (5 bases). The length of the CDR3 is 17 residues. The V gene's germline CDR1 is MNHEY and CDR2 SVGEGT. With 0 bases removed from V and 1 base from J, the gap between germline ends came to 10 bases.

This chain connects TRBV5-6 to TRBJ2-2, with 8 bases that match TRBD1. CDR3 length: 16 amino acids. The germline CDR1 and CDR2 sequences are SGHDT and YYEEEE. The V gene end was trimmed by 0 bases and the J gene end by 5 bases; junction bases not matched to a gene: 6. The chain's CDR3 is CASSLVPGQGTGELFF. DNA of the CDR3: TGTGCCAGCAGCTTGGTTCCTGGACAGGGAACCGGGGAGCTGTTTTTT.

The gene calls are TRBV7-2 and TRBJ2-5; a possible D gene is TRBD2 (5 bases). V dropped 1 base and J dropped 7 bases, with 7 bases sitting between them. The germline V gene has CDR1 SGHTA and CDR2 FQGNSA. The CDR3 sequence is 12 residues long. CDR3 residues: CASSLVAGTQYF. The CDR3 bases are TGTGCCAGCAGCTTAGTCGCGGGGACCCAGTACTTC.

CDR3 nucleotides: TGTGCCAGCAGCGATCCGGGACAGGGGTTGGTCGATACGCAGTATTTT. Translation: CASSDPGQGLVDTQYF. The J gene is TRBJ2-3, the V gene TRBV7-2; 10 bases are a match to TRBD1. Germline values: CDR1 SGHTA, CDR2 FQGNSA. J was trimmed by 6 bases and V by 5 bases; bases with no gene match: 11. The CDR3 loop spans 16 amino acids.

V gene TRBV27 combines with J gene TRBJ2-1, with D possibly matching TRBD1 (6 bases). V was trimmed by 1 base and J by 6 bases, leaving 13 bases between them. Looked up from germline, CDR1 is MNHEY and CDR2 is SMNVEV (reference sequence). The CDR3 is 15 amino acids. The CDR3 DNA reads TGTGCCAGCAGTTTATTTTGGGACAATCTCAATGAGCAGTTCTTC. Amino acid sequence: CASSLFWDNLNEQFF.

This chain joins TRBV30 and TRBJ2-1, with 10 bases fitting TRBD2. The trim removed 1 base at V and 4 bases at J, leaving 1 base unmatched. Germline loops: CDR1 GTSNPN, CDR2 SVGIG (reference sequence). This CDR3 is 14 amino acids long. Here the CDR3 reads CAWSGAGGYNEQFF. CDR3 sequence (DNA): TGTGCCTGGAGTGGAGCGGGAGGGTACAATGAGCAGTTCTTC.

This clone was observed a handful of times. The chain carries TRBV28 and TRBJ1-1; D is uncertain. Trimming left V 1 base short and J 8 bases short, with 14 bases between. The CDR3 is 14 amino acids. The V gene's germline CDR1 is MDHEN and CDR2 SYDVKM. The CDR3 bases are TGTGCCAGCAGTTTATCTACCGTGCGGCGCGAAGCTTTCTTT. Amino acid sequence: CASSLSTVRREAFF. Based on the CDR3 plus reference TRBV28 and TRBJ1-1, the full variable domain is DVKVTQSSRYLVKRTGEKVFLECVQDMDHENMFWYRQDPGLGLRLIYFSYDVKMKEKGDIPEGYSVSREKKERFSLILESASTNQTSMYLCASSLSTVRREAFFGQGTRLTVV.

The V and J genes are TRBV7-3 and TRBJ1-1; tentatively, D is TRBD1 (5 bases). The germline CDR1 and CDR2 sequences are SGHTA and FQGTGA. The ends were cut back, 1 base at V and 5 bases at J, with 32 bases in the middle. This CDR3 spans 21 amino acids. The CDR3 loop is CASSLKIWGRQGKVEGTEAFF. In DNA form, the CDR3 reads TGTGCCAGCAGCTTAAAAATATGGGGGAGGCAGGGAAAGGTTGAAGGGACTGAAGCTTTCTTT.

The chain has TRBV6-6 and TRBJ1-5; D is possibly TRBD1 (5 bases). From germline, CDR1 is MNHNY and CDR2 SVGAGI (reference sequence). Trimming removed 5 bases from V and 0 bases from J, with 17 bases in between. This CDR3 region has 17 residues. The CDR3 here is CASSPNTQGISNQPQHF. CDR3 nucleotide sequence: TGTGCCAGCAGTCCAAATACCCAGGGAATTAGCAATCAGCCCCAGCATTTT.

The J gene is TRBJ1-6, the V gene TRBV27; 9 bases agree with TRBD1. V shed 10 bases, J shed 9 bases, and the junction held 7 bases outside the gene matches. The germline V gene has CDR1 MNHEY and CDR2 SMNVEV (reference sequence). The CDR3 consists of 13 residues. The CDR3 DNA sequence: TGTGCCACCAACCCGACAGGGGGTTCACCCCTCCACTTT. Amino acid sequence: CATNPTGGSPLHF.

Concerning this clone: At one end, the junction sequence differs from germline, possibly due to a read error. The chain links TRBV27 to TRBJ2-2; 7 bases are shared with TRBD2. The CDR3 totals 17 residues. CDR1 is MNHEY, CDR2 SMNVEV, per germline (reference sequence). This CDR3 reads CASSPWRRGLNSGELFF. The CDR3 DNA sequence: TGTGCCAGCAGTCCATGGAGGCGGGGGTTGAACTCCGGGGAGCTGTTTTTT.

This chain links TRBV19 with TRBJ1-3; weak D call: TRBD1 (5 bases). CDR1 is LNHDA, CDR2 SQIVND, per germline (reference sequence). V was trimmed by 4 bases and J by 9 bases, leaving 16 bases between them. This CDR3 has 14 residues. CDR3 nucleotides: TGTGCCAGTAGTACGGGCCAGGGAGGCACCACCATATATTTT. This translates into CASSTGQGGTTIYF.

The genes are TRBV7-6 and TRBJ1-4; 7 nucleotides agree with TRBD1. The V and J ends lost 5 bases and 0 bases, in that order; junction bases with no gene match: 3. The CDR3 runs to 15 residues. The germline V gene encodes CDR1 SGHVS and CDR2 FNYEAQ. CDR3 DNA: TGTGCCAGCAGCCAGCAGGGGGCAACTAATGAAAAACTGTTTTTT. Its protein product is CASSQQGATNEKLFF.

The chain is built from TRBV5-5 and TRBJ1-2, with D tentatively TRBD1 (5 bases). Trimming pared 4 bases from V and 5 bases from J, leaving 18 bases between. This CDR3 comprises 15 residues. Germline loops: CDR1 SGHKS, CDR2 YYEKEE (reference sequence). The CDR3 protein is CASSRGGGAEYGYTF. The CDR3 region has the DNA TGTGCCAGCAGCCGCGGGGGTGGGGCGGAATATGGCTACACCTTC.

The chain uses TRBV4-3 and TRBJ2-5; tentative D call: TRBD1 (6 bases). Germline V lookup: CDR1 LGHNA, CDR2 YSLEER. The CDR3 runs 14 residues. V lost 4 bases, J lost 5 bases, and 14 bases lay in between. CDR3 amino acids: CASSRSGQRETQYF. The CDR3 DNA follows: TGCGCCAGCAGCCGATCGGGACAACGGGAGACCCAGTACTTC.

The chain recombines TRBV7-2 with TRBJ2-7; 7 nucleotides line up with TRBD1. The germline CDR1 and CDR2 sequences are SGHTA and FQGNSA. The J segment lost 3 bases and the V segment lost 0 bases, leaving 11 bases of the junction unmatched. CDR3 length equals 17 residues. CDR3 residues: CASSLARQGMRVYEQYF. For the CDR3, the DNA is TGTGCCAGCAGCTTAGCGAGACAGGGAATGAGGGTCTACGAGCAGTACTTC.

The CDR3 region has the DNA TGTGCCAGCAGCCAAGCAACAGGGGATAATTCACCCCTCCACTTT. Translated: CASSQATGDNSPLHF. The chain employs TRBV4-2 and TRBJ1-6, with TRBD1 matching over 7 bases. V was clipped by 1 base and J by 5 bases; unmatched bases: 2. This CDR3 contains 15 residues. Germline CDR1 is LGHNA and CDR2 is YNFKEQ.

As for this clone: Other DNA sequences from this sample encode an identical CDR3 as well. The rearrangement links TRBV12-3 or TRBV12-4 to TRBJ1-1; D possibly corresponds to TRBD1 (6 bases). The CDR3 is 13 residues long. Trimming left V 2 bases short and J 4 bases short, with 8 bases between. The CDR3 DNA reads TGTGCCAGCAGTTTAAGAGGGGGCACTGAAGCTTTCTTT. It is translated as CASSLRGGTEAFF.

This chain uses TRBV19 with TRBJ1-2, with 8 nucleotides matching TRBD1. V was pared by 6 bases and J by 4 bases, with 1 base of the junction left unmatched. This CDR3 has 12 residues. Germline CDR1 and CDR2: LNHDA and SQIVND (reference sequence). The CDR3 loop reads CASRDRVYGYTF. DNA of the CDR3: TGTGCCAGTAGGGACAGGGTCTATGGCTACACCTTC.

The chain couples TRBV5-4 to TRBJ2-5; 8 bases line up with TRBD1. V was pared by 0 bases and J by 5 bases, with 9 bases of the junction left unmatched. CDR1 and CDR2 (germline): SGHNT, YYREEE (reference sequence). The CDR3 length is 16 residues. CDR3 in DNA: TGTGCCAGCAGCTTGGACAGGAGGACAGGGTACGAGACCCAGTACTTC. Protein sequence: CASSLDRRTGYETQYF.

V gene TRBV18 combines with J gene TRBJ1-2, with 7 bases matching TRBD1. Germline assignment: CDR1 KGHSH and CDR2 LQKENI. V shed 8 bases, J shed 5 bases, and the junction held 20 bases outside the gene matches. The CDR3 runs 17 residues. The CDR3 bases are TGTGCCAGCCGTCTGGGTCTTTCGGCAGGGGGAGAATATGGCTACACCTTC. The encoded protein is CASRLGLSAGGEYGYTF.